Listed below are T cell receptor beta chains from one sample, sequenced in a study of molecular identifiers for immune sequencing clone quantification. TCRdb called the PCR reads again in MiXCR, with one record for every CDR3 protein. The sample contains 460,000 or so distinct CDR3 sequences, around 23% of which appear only once. The sample taken for sequencing was naive CD8+ T cells from blood, with Jurkat cell RNA spiked in. These receptor sequences come from a human donor in good health. Some libraries in this study had Jurkat cell RNA spiked in. Both conserved end residues are part of each CDR3. Each record gives: J gene, clone size, V gene, D gene, CDR3 DNA, CDR3 protein. A D gene is named only where the DNA matches it firmly. The size field is filled for only some rows; it gives once, few, many or a size class.

j_gene: TRBJ2-5
abundance: few
v_gene: TRBV29-1
d_gene: -
CDR3nt: TGCAGCGTTGATGTAGCAGGGCAAGAGACCCAGTGCTTC
CDR3aa: CSVDVAGQETQCF

j_gene: TRBJ1-5
abundance: -
v_gene: TRBV4-1
d_gene: TRBD1
CDR3nt: TGCGCCAGCAGCCAAGAGCCGGGACAGGTCTATAGCAATCAGCCCCAGCATTTT
CDR3aa: CASSQEPGQVYSNQPQHF

j_gene: TRBJ1-5
abundance: few
v_gene: TRBV27
d_gene: -
CDR3nt: TGTGCCTCTGTGCTAGGGAACGGCGATAGCAATCAGCCCCAGCATTTT
CDR3aa: CASVLGNGDSNQPQHF

j_gene: TRBJ2-1
abundance: -
v_gene: TRBV3-1
d_gene: TRBD1
CDR3nt: TGTGCCAGCGGAGGACAGGGCTACGAGCAGTTCTTC
CDR3aa: CASGGQGYEQFF

j_gene: TRBJ1-1
abundance: many
v_gene: TRBV7-9
d_gene: TRBD1
CDR3nt: TGTGCCAGCAGGTCAGGGGGATCGGGCACTGAAGCTTTCTTT
CDR3aa: CASRSGGSGTEAFF

j_gene: TRBJ2-7
abundance: many
v_gene: TRBV20-1
d_gene: TRBD2
CDR3nt: TGCAGTGCTAGGGGGCTAGCGGGAGGGCCAGCCTACGAGCAGTACTTC
CDR3aa: CSARGLAGGPAYEQYF

j_gene: TRBJ2-3
abundance: many
v_gene: TRBV28
d_gene: -
CDR3nt: TGTGCCAGCAGTAACACAGGTTCCACAGATACGCAGTATTTT
CDR3aa: CASSNTGSTDTQYF

j_gene: TRBJ2-3
abundance: few
v_gene: TRBV6-5
d_gene: TRBD2
CDR3nt: TGTGCCAGCAGTCGCGGGGGATTCGCAGATACGCAGTATTTT
CDR3aa: CASSRGGFADTQYF

j_gene: TRBJ2-2
abundance: -
v_gene: TRBV29-1
d_gene: -
CDR3nt: TGCAGCGTTGAATATGGGGCAGGGGCCCCGAACACCGGGGAGCTGTTTTTT
CDR3aa: CSVEYGAGAPNTGELFF

j_gene: TRBJ1-1
abundance: many
v_gene: TRBV5-1
d_gene: -
CDR3nt: TGCGCCAGCACAAGGATGGGGGGCACTGAAGCTTTCTTT
CDR3aa: CASTRMGGTEAFF

j_gene: TRBJ2-7
abundance: few
v_gene: TRBV20-1
d_gene: TRBD2
CDR3nt: TGCAGTGCTAGAGATCGGGAGGTCCTTTACGAGCAGTACTTC
CDR3aa: CSARDREVLYEQYF

j_gene: TRBJ2-1
abundance: few
v_gene: TRBV5-1
d_gene: -
CDR3nt: TGCGCCAGCAGCTCTGATCCCCGCCGCTTGAGCTCCTACAATGAGCAGTTCTTC
CDR3aa: CASSSDPRRLSSYNEQFF

j_gene: TRBJ1-3
abundance: -
v_gene: TRBV2
d_gene: -
CDR3nt: TGTGCCAGCAGCATGCTCGGGGGCTCTGGAAACACCATATATTTT
CDR3aa: CASSMLGGSGNTIYF

j_gene: TRBJ2-3
abundance: few
v_gene: TRBV5-8
d_gene: -
CDR3nt: TGTGCCAGCAGCTTGGTTATGGACACAGATACGCAGTATTTT
CDR3aa: CASSLVMDTDTQYF

j_gene: TRBJ2-2
abundance: few
v_gene: TRBV7-6
d_gene: -
CDR3nt: TGTGCCAGCAGCCCAGGGGGGGGCGCGTACACCGGGGAGCTGTTTTTT
CDR3aa: CASSPGGGAYTGELFF

j_gene: TRBJ2-7
abundance: few
v_gene: TRBV7-9
d_gene: -
CDR3nt: TGTGCCAGCAGCTTAGGGGGTGCGAGCGAGCAGTACTTC
CDR3aa: CASSLGGASEQYF

j_gene: TRBJ2-7
abundance: -
v_gene: TRBV5-6
d_gene: -
CDR3nt: TGTGCCAGCAGCCTCATGAGTGACCGCGAGCAGTACTTC
CDR3aa: CASSLMSDREQYF

j_gene: TRBJ2-2
abundance: -
v_gene: TRBV20-1
d_gene: -
CDR3nt: TGCAGTGCTACAGGGATAAACACCGGGGAGCTGTTTTTT
CDR3aa: CSATGINTGELFF

j_gene: TRBJ2-3
abundance: few
v_gene: TRBV5-1
d_gene: TRBD1
CDR3nt: TGCGCCAGCAGCTTGGCCAGACAGGGGTTGGTAGATACGCAGTATTTT
CDR3aa: CASSLARQGLVDTQYF

j_gene: TRBJ2-7
abundance: many
v_gene: TRBV27
d_gene: -
CDR3nt: TGTGCCAGCAGTTTATCGGGGGGTTCATGGAATATGGCCGAGCAGTACTTC
CDR3aa: CASSLSGGSWNMAEQYF

j_gene: TRBJ2-4
abundance: few
v_gene: TRBV7-9
d_gene: -
CDR3nt: TGTGCCAGCAGCTTAGCGACATACGGAGTAGCCAAAAACATTCAGTACTTC
CDR3aa: CASSLATYGVAKNIQYF

j_gene: TRBJ1-1
abundance: many
v_gene: TRBV5-1
d_gene: TRBD1
CDR3nt: TGCGCCAGCAGCACGGACAGGGAAGAGAGGTACACTGAAGCTTTCTTT
CDR3aa: CASSTDREERYTEAFF

j_gene: TRBJ1-2
abundance: few
v_gene: TRBV12-3/TRBV12-4
d_gene: -
CDR3nt: TGTGCCAGCAGTTTAGCGCTCACTAACTATGGCTACACCTTC
CDR3aa: CASSLALTNYGYTF

j_gene: TRBJ2-7
abundance: -
v_gene: TRBV6-6
d_gene: TRBD1
CDR3nt: TGTGCCAGCAGTTACCGCCGGGACAGGGGGGACGAGCAGTACTTC
CDR3aa: CASSYRRDRGDEQYF

j_gene: TRBJ2-5
abundance: many
v_gene: TRBV5-1
d_gene: -
CDR3nt: TGCGCCAGCAGCATCGACCCCTGGACAGAAGAGACCCAGTACTTC
CDR3aa: CASSIDPWTEETQYF

j_gene: TRBJ2-3
abundance: few
v_gene: TRBV27
d_gene: -
CDR3nt: TGTGCCAGCAGACATGGGCATGTGGATACGCAGTATTTT
CDR3aa: CASRHGHVDTQYF

j_gene: TRBJ2-7
abundance: -
v_gene: TRBV7-6
d_gene: -
CDR3nt: TGTGCCAGCAGCTTAGGGGTTGACACCTACGAGCAGTACTTC
CDR3aa: CASSLGVDTYEQYF

j_gene: TRBJ2-7
abundance: many
v_gene: TRBV4-3
d_gene: -
CDR3nt: TGCGCCAGCAGCCAAGACCGAGGATATGCCTACGAGCAGTACTTC
CDR3aa: CASSQDRGYAYEQYF

j_gene: TRBJ2-7
abundance: -
v_gene: TRBV3-1
d_gene: -
CDR3nt: TGTGCCAGCAGTCCCTATTACGGGAATTCCTACGAGCAGTACTTC
CDR3aa: CASSPYYGNSYEQYF

j_gene: TRBJ2-1
abundance: -
v_gene: TRBV9
d_gene: -
CDR3nt: TGTGCCAGCAGCGTAGATTCCAACTCCTACAATGAGCAGTTCTTC
CDR3aa: CASSVDSNSYNEQFF

j_gene: TRBJ2-7
abundance: -
v_gene: TRBV14
d_gene: -
CDR3nt: TGTGCCAGCAGCCAACGAGCCAGGGGCTACGAGCAGTACTTC
CDR3aa: CASSQRARGYEQYF

j_gene: TRBJ2-3
abundance: many
v_gene: TRBV4-3
d_gene: TRBD2
CDR3nt: TGCGCCAGCAGCCAAGATCGACTAGCGGGACTGGATACGCAGTATTTT
CDR3aa: CASSQDRLAGLDTQYF

j_gene: TRBJ1-5
abundance: -
v_gene: TRBV25-1
d_gene: -
CDR3nt: TGTGCCTCGGCTGGGTTGGGCAATCAGCCCCAGCATTTT
CDR3aa: CASAGLGNQPQHF

j_gene: TRBJ2-3
abundance: many
v_gene: TRBV21-1
d_gene: -
CDR3nt: TGTGCCAGCACCCCATCGTGGGGGCGTAGCACAGATACGCAGTATTTT
CDR3aa: CASTPSWGRSTDTQYF

j_gene: TRBJ2-7
abundance: -
v_gene: TRBV27
d_gene: TRBD2
CDR3nt: TGTGCCACGCGTCTGGCGGGAGGGGACGAGCAGTACTTC
CDR3aa: CATRLAGGDEQYF

j_gene: TRBJ1-4
abundance: many
v_gene: TRBV4-3
d_gene: -
CDR3nt: TGCGCCAGCAGCCCAGAAGACAGGAATGAAAAACTGTTTTTT
CDR3aa: CASSPEDRNEKLFF

j_gene: TRBJ2-2
abundance: many
v_gene: TRBV6-5
d_gene: TRBD2
CDR3nt: TGTGCCAGCACCACCGGGACTAGCGGCACCGGGGAGCTGTTTTTT
CDR3aa: CASTTGTSGTGELFF

j_gene: TRBJ2-6
abundance: -
v_gene: TRBV20-1
d_gene: -
CDR3nt: TGCAGTGCTAGGAATCGGGGTAACTCTGGGGCCAACGTCCTGACTTTC
CDR3aa: CSARNRGNSGANVLTF

j_gene: TRBJ2-3
abundance: -
v_gene: TRBV6-1
d_gene: -
CDR3nt: TGTGCCAGCAGTAACTTCCCCCAGGTCTCCATTAGCAGGAGTGCAGATACGCAGTATTTT
CDR3aa: CASSNFPQVSISRSADTQYF

j_gene: TRBJ2-7
abundance: many
v_gene: TRBV27
d_gene: -
CDR3nt: TGTGCCAGCAGTTCCCAGGGTTCCGAGCAGTACTTC
CDR3aa: CASSSQGSEQYF

j_gene: TRBJ2-1
abundance: -
v_gene: TRBV6-5
d_gene: -
CDR3nt: TGTGCCAGCCAACGACAGGACAATGAGAAGTTCTTC
CDR3aa: CASQRQDNEKFF

j_gene: TRBJ1-2
abundance: few
v_gene: TRBV13
d_gene: -
CDR3nt: TGTGCCAGCAGCTTAGACGGGGTCGGCTACACCTTC
CDR3aa: CASSLDGVGYTF

j_gene: TRBJ2-7
abundance: many
v_gene: TRBV7-9
d_gene: -
CDR3nt: TGTGCCAGCAGCCTGTCCTCTCGGGGCGAGCAGTACTTC
CDR3aa: CASSLSSRGEQYF

j_gene: TRBJ2-3
abundance: -
v_gene: TRBV27
d_gene: -
CDR3nt: TGTGCCAGCAGGGGTGTTCCAGATGCGCAGTATTTT
CDR3aa: CASRGVPDAQYF

j_gene: TRBJ1-5
abundance: -
v_gene: TRBV19
d_gene: -
CDR3nt: TGTGCCAGTAGGATGGGGGGTGGCAATCAGCCCCAGCGTTTT
CDR3aa: CASRMGGGNQPQRF

j_gene: TRBJ2-7
abundance: -
v_gene: TRBV7-9
d_gene: -
CDR3nt: TGTGCCAGCAGCCCTGGACCGAACTCCTACGAGCAGTACTTC
CDR3aa: CASSPGPNSYEQYF

j_gene: TRBJ1-4
abundance: -
v_gene: TRBV9
d_gene: -
CDR3nt: TGTGCCAGCAGCCAAGTGGGAGGTGTTGGGGCACTCCTGTTTTTT
CDR3aa: CASSQVGGVGALLFF

j_gene: TRBJ2-7
abundance: few
v_gene: TRBV11-2
d_gene: -
CDR3nt: TGTGCCAGCAGCCCAGGGGTCCAGGCTACCTACGAGCAGTACTTC
CDR3aa: CASSPGVQATYEQYF

j_gene: TRBJ2-3
abundance: -
v_gene: TRBV9
d_gene: -
CDR3nt: TGTGCCAGCAGCGTAGGTGGGGAAGGAGATACGCAGTATTTT
CDR3aa: CASSVGGEGDTQYF

j_gene: TRBJ2-1
abundance: many
v_gene: TRBV28
d_gene: -
CDR3nt: TGTGCCAGCAGTTCCTCCCTCGATGAGCAGTTCTTC
CDR3aa: CASSSSLDEQFF

j_gene: TRBJ2-4
abundance: many
v_gene: TRBV4-2
d_gene: TRBD1
CDR3nt: TGTGCCAGCAGCCAAGATATTGGGACAGTAACAAACATTCAGTACTTC
CDR3aa: CASSQDIGTVTNIQYF

j_gene: TRBJ2-7
abundance: -
v_gene: TRBV5-6
d_gene: -
CDR3nt: TGTGCCAGCAGCTTCTGGACAATACCCTACGAGCAGTACTTC
CDR3aa: CASSFWTIPYEQYF

j_gene: TRBJ2-4
abundance: few
v_gene: TRBV27
d_gene: -
CDR3nt: TGTGCCAGCAGTCCCCCTCAGGAAGCCAAAAACATTCAGTACTTC
CDR3aa: CASSPPQEAKNIQYF

j_gene: TRBJ1-4
abundance: many
v_gene: TRBV7-9
d_gene: -
CDR3nt: TGTGCCAGCAGCCGGGTAGGGGCTGGTGAAAAACTGTTTTTT
CDR3aa: CASSRVGAGEKLFF